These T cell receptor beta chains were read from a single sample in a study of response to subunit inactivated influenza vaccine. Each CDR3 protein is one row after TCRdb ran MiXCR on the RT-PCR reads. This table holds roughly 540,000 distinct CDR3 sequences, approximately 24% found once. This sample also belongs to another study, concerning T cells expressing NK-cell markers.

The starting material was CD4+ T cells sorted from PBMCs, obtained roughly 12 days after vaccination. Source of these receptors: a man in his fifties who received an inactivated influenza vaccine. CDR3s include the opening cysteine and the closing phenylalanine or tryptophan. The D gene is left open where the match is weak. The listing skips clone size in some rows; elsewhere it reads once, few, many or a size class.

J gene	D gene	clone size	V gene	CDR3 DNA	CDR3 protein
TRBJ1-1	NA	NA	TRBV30	TGTGCCTGGAGGAAGGGACCTCTAAGTACTGAAGCTTTCTTT	CAWRKGPLSTEAFF
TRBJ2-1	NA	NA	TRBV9	TGTGCCAGCAGCTCCCGGGACTTACCCTACAATGAGCAGTTCTTC	CASSSRDLPYNEQFF
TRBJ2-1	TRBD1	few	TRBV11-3	TGTGCCAGCAGCTTTACGGGACAGGGCTACAATGAGCAGTTCTTC	CASSFTGQGYNEQFF
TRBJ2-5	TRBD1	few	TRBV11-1	TGTGCCAGCAGCCGACGGGACAGGCAACAAGAGACCCAGTACTTC	CASSRRDRQQETQYF
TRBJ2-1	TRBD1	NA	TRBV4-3	TGCGCCAGCAGCCAGAGACAGGGGGCGCTAAGTGATGAGCAGTTCTTC	CASSQRQGALSDEQFF
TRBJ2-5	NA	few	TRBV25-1	TGTGCCAGCAGACCCTCCGGACGGCTCCAAGAGACCCAGTACTTC	CASRPSGRLQETQYF
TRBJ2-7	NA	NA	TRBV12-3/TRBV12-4	TGTGCCAGCAGGAAACGGGGAGGGGGCCCCTCCTACGAGCAGTACTTC	CASRKRGGGPSYEQYF
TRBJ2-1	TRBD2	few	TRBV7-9	TGTGCCAGCAGCTCTTCTTCAGGACTAGCGGGGAGAAATGAGCAGTTCTTC	CASSSSSGLAGRNEQFF
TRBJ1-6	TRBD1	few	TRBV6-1	TGTGCCAGCAGGCGACAGGGGGCGATCAATTCACCCCTCCACTTT	CASRRQGAINSPLHF
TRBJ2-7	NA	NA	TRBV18	TGTGCCAGCTCACCACCTCAGAATCCCACTTACGAGCAGTACTTC	CASSPPQNPTYEQYF
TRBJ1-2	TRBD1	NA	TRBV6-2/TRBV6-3	TGTGCCAGCAGACATGGGACAGGGCTTTATGGCTACACCTTC	CASRHGTGLYGYTF
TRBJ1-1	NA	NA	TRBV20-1	TGCAGTGCTGCCGACTCGTGGGTCATTGGTGAAGCTTTCTTT	CSAADSWVIGEAFF
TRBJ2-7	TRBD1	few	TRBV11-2	TGTGCCAGCAGCTTAGGAGGTCTAGGACAGGGGGTGGTATACGAGCAGTACTTC	CASSLGGLGQGVVYEQYF
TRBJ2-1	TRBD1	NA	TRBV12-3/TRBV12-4	TGTGCCAGCAGCAGCGACCGGGACAGAACCTACAATGAGCAGTTCTTC	CASSSDRDRTYNEQFF
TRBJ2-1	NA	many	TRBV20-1	TGCAGTGCTAGAGATGTTAGGAGGGATCAATACAATGAGCAGTTCTTC	CSARDVRRDQYNEQFF
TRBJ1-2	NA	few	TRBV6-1	TGTGCCAGCAGTTACACCGGCTATGGCTACACCTTC	CASSYTGYGYTF
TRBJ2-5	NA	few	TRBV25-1	TGTGCCAGCATGACAGGCCAGGAGACCCAGTACTTC	CASMTGQETQYF
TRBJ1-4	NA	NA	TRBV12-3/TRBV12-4	TGTGCCAGCAGTCCCAGACAGTATAATGAAAAACTGTTTTTT	CASSPRQYNEKLFF
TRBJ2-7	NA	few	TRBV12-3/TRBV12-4	TGTGCCAGCAGGGAAACGGGAGCCATTTCGTGGGAGCAGTACTTC	CASRETGAISWEQYF
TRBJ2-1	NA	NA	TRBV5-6	TGTGCCAGCAGCTTGTTTGGGGGCCGCGAGCAGTTCTTC	CASSLFGGREQFF
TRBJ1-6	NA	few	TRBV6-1	TGTGCCAGCAGCTTGGGGACTCCCCAAGCGAATTCACCCCTCCACTTT	CASSLGTPQANSPLHF
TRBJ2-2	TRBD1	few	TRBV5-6	TGTGCCAGCAGCCTGACAGGGATCTCGACCGGGGAGCTGTTTTTT	CASSLTGISTGELFF
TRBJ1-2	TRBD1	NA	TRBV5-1	TGCGCCAGCAGCACGGACAGGGGCTGGGGTGGCTACACCTTC	CASSTDRGWGGYTF
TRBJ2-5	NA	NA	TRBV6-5	TGTGCCAGCAGTTACGGCCAGGTACAAGAGACCCAGTACTTC	CASSYGQVQETQYF
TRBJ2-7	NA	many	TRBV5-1	TGCGCCAGCAGCTTGGATGGCAGCTCCTACGAGCAGTACTTC	CASSLDGSSYEQYF
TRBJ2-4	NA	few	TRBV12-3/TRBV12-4	TGTGCCAGCAGTTTACCGGGAGCAGTAAACATTCAGTACTTC	CASSLPGAVNIQYF
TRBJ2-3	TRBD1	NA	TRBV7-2	TGTGCCACCCGGACAGGGCTGGAGGATACGCAGTATTTT	CATRTGLEDTQYF
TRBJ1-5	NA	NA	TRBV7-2	TGTGCCAGCAGCTTAGGGAGAAGGTCCGCGCCCCAGCATTTT	CASSLGRRSAPQHF
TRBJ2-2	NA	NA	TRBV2	TGTGCCAGCAGTGAAGCGCCCCGGGCTTCGAACACCGGGGAGCTGTTTTTT	CASSEAPRASNTGELFF
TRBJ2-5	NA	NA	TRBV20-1	TGCAGTGCCATAGCGGTGGCGTACCAAGAGACCCAGTACTTC	CSAIAVAYQETQYF
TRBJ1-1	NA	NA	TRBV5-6	TGTGCCAGCAGCTTTGGCAGGCTGAACACTGAAGCTTTCTTT	CASSFGRLNTEAFF
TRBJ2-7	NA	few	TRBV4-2	TGTGCCAGCAGCCAATTCCGGGACGAGCAGTACTTC	CASSQFRDEQYF
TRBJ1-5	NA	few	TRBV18	TGTGCCAGCTCACGTACAAATAGCAATCAGCCCCAGCATTTT	CASSRTNSNQPQHF
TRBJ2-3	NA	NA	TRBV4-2	TGTGCCAGCAGCCAGGACTCCGAAGGCCCCACAGATACGCAGTATTTT	CASSQDSEGPTDTQYF
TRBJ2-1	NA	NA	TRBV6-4	TGTGCCAGCAGTGAGAGGCAGGCCCGGGAGCAGTTCTTC	CASSERQAREQFF
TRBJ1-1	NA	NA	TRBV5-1	TGCGCCAGCAGCTTGGCCACCGGGGGACGTAACACTGAAGCTTTCTTT	CASSLATGGRNTEAFF
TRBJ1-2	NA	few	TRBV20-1	TGCAGTGCTAGGACAGCTGGCTACACCTTC	CSARTAGYTF
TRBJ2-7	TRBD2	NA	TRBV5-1	TGCGCCAGCAGCTTAAACCGTCCGGGAGGGATTCGGGAGCAGTACTTC	CASSLNRPGGIREQYF
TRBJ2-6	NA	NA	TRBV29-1	TGCAGCGTGCGAGACTCTGGGGCCAACGTCCTGACTTTC	CSVRDSGANVLTF
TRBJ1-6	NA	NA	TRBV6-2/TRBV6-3	TGTGCCAGCAGTTACCTCCCCAACAGGGCCAACGTCGGTTCACCCCTCCACTTT	CASSYLPNRANVGSPLHF
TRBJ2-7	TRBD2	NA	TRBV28	TGTGCCAGCAAAAGGCTAGCGGGGAACTACGAGCAGTACTTC	CASKRLAGNYEQYF
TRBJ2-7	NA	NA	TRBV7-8	TGTGCCAGCAGCTTAGAGATTGGTGCTCTGGCCCACTACGAGCAGTACTTC	CASSLEIGALAHYEQYF
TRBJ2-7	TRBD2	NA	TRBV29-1	TGCAGCGTTGTTCTGCGGGGGTCTACCTACGAGCAGTACTTC	CSVVLRGSTYEQYF
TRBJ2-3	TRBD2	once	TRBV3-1	TGTGCCAGCAGCCGACGGGGACTAGGGATTTTTGGGGATACGCAGTATTTT	CASSRRGLGIFGDTQYF
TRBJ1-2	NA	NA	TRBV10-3	TGTGCCACCTATAAGGACGGCACACCGAACTATGGCTACACCTTC	CATYKDGTPNYGYTF
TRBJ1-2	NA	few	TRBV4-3	TGCGCCAGCAGCCAAGAGGGCCACAGGAACTATGGCTACACCTTC	CASSQEGHRNYGYTF
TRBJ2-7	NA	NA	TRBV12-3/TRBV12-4	TGTGCCAGCAGTTCCCGGGGTAGCGCGAGGGTATGGGAGCAGTACTTC	CASSSRGSARVWEQYF
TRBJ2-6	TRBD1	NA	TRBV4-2	TGTGCCAGCAGCCAGCCACAGGGGGTCTTGAGCTCTGGGGCCAACGTCCTGACTTTC	CASSQPQGVLSSGANVLTF
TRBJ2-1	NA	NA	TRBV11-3	TGTGCCAGCAGCTTATTTTCCGGGTACAATGAGCAGTTCTTC	CASSLFSGYNEQFF
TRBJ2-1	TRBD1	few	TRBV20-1	TGCAGTGCTAGCAGGGACAGGGAAATATACAATGAGCAGTTCTTC	CSASRDREIYNEQFF
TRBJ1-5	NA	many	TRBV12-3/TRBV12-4	TGTGCCAGCAGTTTTTCACTGATCCAGCCCCAGCATTTT	CASSFSLIQPQHF
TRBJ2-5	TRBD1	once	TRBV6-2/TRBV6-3	TGTGCCAGCAAGGGGCGAGACAGGGAAGAGACCCAGTACTTC	CASKGRDREETQYF